The 19 T cell receptor beta chains given below trace back to one sample, sequenced in a study of T-cell reconstitution after alpha-beta-depleted transplantation in children (dated by TCRdb to 2016 to 2018). Sample treatment or condition, as interpreted from the label and publication: allogeneic hematopoietic cell transplantation with graft depleted of TCRalphabeta T cells and CD19 B cells. Receptors were amplified or captured by PCR. Instrument on record: Illumina HiSeq 2500. TCR libraries were prepared with molecular barcoding, using unique molecular identifiers to normalize TCRbeta repertoire quantification. TCRdb cleaned the public reads at Q25 with fastp, built clones with MiXCR and kept in-frame beta chains. Entries that share a CDR3 protein sequence are merged under the most common genes and DNA. This sample is represented by about 300,000 distinct CDR3 sequences; over 9% of them were singletons. Together, the top ten hold less than 9% of the sample.

This material consisted of PBMCs, taken before TCRalphabeta/CD19-depleted stem cell transplant. These receptors originate from a boy under two years old with acute myeloid leukemia, due to receive a stem cell transplant.

This clonotype was observed many times. J is TRBJ2-1 and V is TRBV28; no firm D call. This CDR3 has 15 amino acids. V was pared by 4 bases and J by 0 bases, with 10 bases between. Germline values: CDR1 MDHEN, CDR2 SYDVKM. In DNA, the CDR3 is TGTGCCAGCAGTTCGGACGCGAGCTCCTACAATGAGCAGTTCTTC. This translates into CASSSDASSYNEQFF.

V gene TRBV7-2 combines with J gene TRBJ2-1; D gene unclear. V gave up 4 bases and J gave up 0 bases, with 7 bases separating them. Germline assignment: CDR1 SGHTA and CDR2 FQGNSA. CDR3 length equals 14 residues. CDR3 protein: CASSSISSYNEQFF. The CDR3 bases are TGTGCCAGCAGCTCCATCTCCTCCTACAATGAGCAGTTCTTC.

The sample holds many counts of this clonotype. V gene TRBV20-1 combines with J gene TRBJ2-2; maybe TRBD2 (5 bases). CDR1 and CDR2 (germline): DFQATT, SNEGSKA (reference sequence). CDR3 length: 13 residues. V lost 1 base to trimming and J lost 5 bases, with 8 bases between them. The CDR3 region is CSARVTGTGELFF. The CDR3 DNA reads TGCAGTGCTAGAGTTACGGGGACCGGGGAGCTGTTTTTT.

There are many counts of this clonotype. This rearrangement joins TRBV7-9 to TRBJ2-1; 11 positions agree with TRBD2. The CDR3 runs to 14 residues. The V and J ends lost 11 bases and 5 bases, in that order; junction bases with no gene match: 8. CDR1 is SEHNR and CDR2 is FQNEAQ in the germline V gene (reference sequence). The CDR3 DNA reads TGTGCCTGTCGGACTAGCGGGTCCCACAATGAGCAGTTCTTC. Its protein is CACRTSGSHNEQFF.

For this clonotype: Germline and junction disagree at one end, which may indicate a read error. V and J are TRBV7-7 and TRBJ2-5; perhaps TRBD1 as D (6 bases). CDR1 is SSHAT, CDR2 FNYEAQ, per germline (reference sequence). CDR3 length equals 14 residues. The CDR3 here is CASSSQGPQETQYF. The CDR3 region has the DNA TGTGCTAGCAGCTCCCAGGGGCCTCAAGAGACCCAGTACTTC.

The sample holds a few counts of this clonotype. The chain is built from TRBV28 and TRBJ2-7, with TRBD2 matching over 13 bases. This CDR3 is 18 amino acids long. The germline CDR1 and CDR2 sequences are MDHEN and SYDVKM. Germline trimming cut 6 bases from V and 7 bases from J; bases unmatched to any gene: 18. CDR3 DNA sequence: TGTGCCAGCAGATACAACAGGGGGCGGACTAGCGGGGGTTTTGAGCAGTACTTC. Its protein product is CASRYNRGRTSGGFEQYF.

This clonotype was counted at least ten times. The V and J genes are TRBV5-1 and TRBJ2-7; 8 bases fit TRBD1. The trim removed 2 bases at V and 6 bases at J, leaving 7 bases unmatched. Germline CDR1 reads SGHRS; CDR2 reads YFSETQ. This CDR3 comprises 14 residues. CDR3 sequence: CASSFGQGPREQYF. CDR3 bases: TGCGCCAGCAGCTTTGGACAGGGTCCACGCGAGCAGTACTTC.

In its sample, this clonotype was seen many times. The V call is TRBV9, the J call TRBJ1-1; D remains ambiguous. The ends were cut back, 0 bases at V and 4 bases at J, with 13 bases in the middle. Per the germline V gene, CDR1 is SGDLS and CDR2 is YYNGEE. This CDR3 is 15 amino acids long. The CDR3, as DNA: TGTGCCAGCAGCGTAGGAGGAGGACGGGGCACTGAAGCTTTCTTT. It codes for CASSVGGGRGTEAFF.

Comments on this clonotype: A much larger clone is a single base away; this may be a read error. The V gene is TRBV7-2, the J gene TRBJ2-3; TRBD2 matches at 13 bases. This CDR3 has 16 amino acids. CDR1 is SGHTA and CDR2 is FQGNSA in the germline V gene. After removal of 4 bases from V and 6 bases from J, the junction contained 7 bases not matched to a gene. CDR3 DNA sequence: TGTGCCAGCAGCTCCGGGACTAGCGGGGCGGGGGATACGCAGTATTTT. As protein: CASSSGTSGAGDTQYF.

The rearrangement links TRBV11-2 to TRBJ2-6; weak D call: TRBD2 (6 bases). Germline CDR1 SGHAT, CDR2 FQNNGV. CDR3 length: 19 residues. V was pared by 0 bases and J by 3 bases, with 18 bases between. CDR3 residues: CASSLDRDFGYGGANVLTF. Here the CDR3 DNA reads TGTGCCAGCAGCTTAGATCGGGACTTCGGGTATGGTGGGGCCAACGTCCTGACTTTC.

The sample holds one count of this clonotype. A read error may account for a junction end that differs from germline. The chain has TRBV7-3 and TRBJ2-1; 8 bases map to TRBD2. Germline V lookup: CDR1 SGHTA, CDR2 FQGTGA. This CDR3 spans 15 amino acids. The CDR3 region has the DNA TGTGCCAGCAGCTTGGGACTAGTTGAATACAATCAGCAGTTCTTC. It encodes CASSLGLVEYNQQFF.

This clonotype was counted many times. The chain joins TRBV2 to TRBJ2-5; TRBD1 aligns across 9 bases. Germline trimming cut 6 bases from V and 5 bases from J; bases unmatched to any gene: 1. This CDR3 has 12 residues. Germline V gene lookup returns CDR1 SNHLY and CDR2 FYNNEI. The CDR3 reads CASRTGGETQYF. The CDR3, as DNA: TGTGCCAGCAGAACAGGGGGCGAGACCCAGTACTTC.

This clonotype came up many times. The chain combines TRBV20-1 with TRBJ1-6; D is unclear. The germline gives CDR1 DFQATT, CDR2 SNEGSKA (reference sequence). There are 14 residues in the CDR3. V was pared by 6 bases and J by 7 bases, with 16 bases between. The CDR3 here is CSAGTAMGNSPLHF. Written as DNA, the CDR3 is TGCAGTGCCGGTACCGCGATGGGGAATTCACCCCTCCACTTT.

Many counts were recorded for this clonotype. This sequence joins TRBV28 and TRBJ2-7; D perhaps matches TRBD1 (5 bases). CDR1 MDHEN and CDR2 SYDVKM come from the germline V gene. CDR3 length: 15 residues. V lost 2 bases, J lost 6 bases, and 17 bases lay in between. The CDR3 DNA follows: TGTGCCAGCAGTTTAGACCAGGGTGGTGTACGCGAGCAGTACTTC. It specifies CASSLDQGGVREQYF.

This clonotype was detected many times. The chain is built from TRBV20-1 and TRBJ1-4; 8 bases match TRBD1. From germline, CDR1 is DFQATT and CDR2 SNEGSKA (reference sequence). J lost 0 bases, V lost 4 bases, and 1 base had no gene match. This CDR3 is built from 14 residues. The CDR3 bases are TGCAGTGCTACAGGGGGCGCAACTAATGAAAAACTGTTTTTT. This codes for CSATGGATNEKLFF.

Many counts were recorded for this clonotype. The rearrangement links TRBV3-1 to TRBJ2-5, with 10 bases aligning to TRBD2. This CDR3 region has 15 residues. V lost 4 bases, J lost 2 bases, and 4 bases stayed unmatched. The germline V gene encodes CDR1 LGHDT and CDR2 YNNKEL (reference sequence). CDR3 DNA sequence: TGTGCCAGCAGCCGCGGACTAGCGGTACAAGAGACCCAGTACTTC. This gives the protein CASSRGLAVQETQYF.

In its sample, this clonotype was seen a few times. The V gene is TRBV20-1, the J gene TRBJ2-5, with unresolved D. Trimming shortened V by 0 bases and J by 7 bases, and 21 bases separated the two germline ends. CDR1 and CDR2 from the germline V gene are DFQATT and SNEGSKA (reference sequence). There are 16 residues in the CDR3. CDR3 nucleotide sequence: TGCAGTGCTAGAGATCGTAGGGTAGGACCTGTCGGGACCCAGTACTTC. Its protein product is CSARDRRVGPVGTQYF.

This rearrangement joins TRBV19 to TRBJ1-5, with D tentatively TRBD1 (6 bases). The V end was cut by 4 bases, the J end by 1 base, with 11 bases between. Germline V CDR1 and CDR2: LNHDA, SQIVND (reference sequence). This CDR3 region has 15 residues. CDR3 DNA sequence: TGTGCCAGTAGTAACAGGGAATGGAGCAATCAGCCCCAGCATTTT. It codes for CASSNREWSNQPQHF.

In this sample, this clonotype turned up a few times. The germline gene is not matched at one end of the junction; a read error may be the cause. The rearrangement joins TRBV9 to TRBJ2-7, with TRBD1 matching over 7 bases. CDR3 size: 12 residues. The V gene's germline CDR1 is SGDLS and CDR2 YYNGEE. In nucleotides, the CDR3 is TGTGCCAGCAGCGCCCCGACAGGGTTCTTGGCCTTC. It translates to CASSAPTGFLAF. Supplemented by reference TRBV9 and TRBJ2-7, the full variable domain reads DSGVTQTPKHLITATGQRVTLRCSPRSGDLSVYWYQQSLDQGLQFLIQYYNGEERAKGNILERFSAQQFPDLHSELNLSSLELGDSALYFCASSAPTGFLAFGPGTRLTVT.